A selection of T cell receptor beta chains follows, all from one sample in a study of molecular identifiers for immune sequencing clone quantification. TCRdb recomputed calls from the PCR reads with MiXCR, one row per CDR3 protein. The sample lists 15,000 to 20,000 distinct CDR3 sequences; 20% to 25% were seen once. Sequenced sample: naive CD8+ T cells from blood, with Jurkat cell RNA spiked in. Receptors were obtained from a human donor in good health. Some libraries in this study had Jurkat cell RNA spiked in. Both conserved end residues are part of each CDR3. D genes are given only for firm matches. Size tells how often a clone was seen (once, few, many) or the class of an expanded clone, and some rows leave it out.

TGTGCCAGCAGCTACCCGGGGACTAGCGCGAACACCGGGGAGCTGTTTTTT,CASSYPGTSANTGELFF,TRBD2,TRBJ2-2,TRBV9,medium-sized,17
TGTGCCACCAGTGAAACCCCCCGGGTCAATGAGCAGTTCTTC,CATSETPRVNEQFF,.,TRBJ2-1,TRBV24-1,medium-sized,14
TGTGCCAGCAGCTCCTATGGAAATGAGCAGTTCTTC,CASSSYGNEQFF,.,TRBJ2-1,TRBV7-9,.,12
TGTGCCAGCAGCTTAGTATCCGGGATCGGAAGCACTGAAGCTTTCTTT,CASSLVSGIGSTEAFF,.,TRBJ1-1,TRBV7-9,medium-sized,16
TGTGCCACCGATTCCGTCCGACGGACAGAACCCTACGAGCAGTACTTC,CATDSVRRTEPYEQYF,.,TRBJ2-7,TRBV28,.,16
TGTGCCAGCAGTTCACTTTTTGGGGAGACCCAGTACTTC,CASSSLFGETQYF,.,TRBJ2-5,TRBV12-3/TRBV12-4,.,13
TGTGCCAGCAGCCGCGAAGGGGTCCCCGGGGAGCTGTTTTTT,CASSREGVPGELFF,.,TRBJ2-2,TRBV5-6,many,14
TGTGCCAGCAGCCCGGGGGGTAACGAGCAGTACTTC,CASSPGGNEQYF,TRBD2,TRBJ2-7,TRBV14,few,12
TGTGCCAGCAGCCCGGACATCGGACTGTACAATGAGCAGTTCTTC,CASSPDIGLYNEQFF,.,TRBJ2-1,TRBV7-6,few,15
TGTGCCAGTAGAGTGTGGACAGCGAGTCAGCCCCAGCATTTT,CASRVWTASQPQHF,.,TRBJ1-5,TRBV19,few,14
TGTGCCAGTAGTATAAACGGACTAGCAGATGAGCAGTACTTC,CASSINGLADEQYF,TRBD2,TRBJ2-7,TRBV19,.,14